These T cell receptor beta chains were read from a single sample in a study of cytomegalovirus exposure and HLA in healthy donors. TCRdb's table, derived via immunoSEQ multiplex PCR, lists solely in-frame clones and lacks some. Of about 250,000 clones listed, 80% to 95% are singletons. The sample was PBMCs. These receptors originate from a girl aged 2 to 10 in good health and CMV-seronegative. Both conserved end residues are part of each CDR3. The D gene is left open where the match is weak. Clone size is stated in some rows and not others, as once, few, many or a class when expanded.

>-|TRBJ1-2|TRBV15|TRBD1
TGTGCCACCAGCAGAGATTACAGACAGGGGAACTATGGCTACACCTTC
CATSRDYRQGNYGYTF
>-|TRBJ2-7|TRBV2|TRBD1
TGTGCCAGCAGTGGACAGGGAAGGGGTTACGAGCAGTACTTC
CASSGQGRGYEQYF
>once|TRBJ2-7|TRBV5-1|TRBD2
TGCGCCAGCAGCTTGGCCCAGCGGGGGGAGCAGCAGTACTTC
CASSLAQRGEQQYF
>-|TRBJ1-2|TRBV5-1|TRBD1
TGCGCCAGCAGTAATGGGACAGGGGCCCTTGGAGGTGGCTACACCTTC
CASSNGTGALGGGYTF
>-|TRBJ2-7|TRBV10-1|TRBD1
TGCGCCAGCAGTGAGTCCGGGACAGGGAAGCGGGGCTACGAGCAGTACTTC
CASSESGTGKRGYEQYF
>-|TRBJ1-4|TRBV28|TRBD1
TGTGCCAGCAGGTATCCGGGACAGAGAAAACTGTTTTTT
CASRYPGQRKLFF
>-|TRBJ1-1|TRBV29-1|-
TGCAGCGTTGAAAGGGGCTCTGAAGCTTTCTTT
CSVERGSEAFF
>-|TRBJ1-2|TRBV10-3|TRBD1
TGTGCCACAGACGGACAGGACTATGGCTACACCTTC
CATDGQDYGYTF
>-|TRBJ2-1|TRBV13|-
TGTGCCAGCAGTCGACCCACAGATACCCATGAGCAGTTCTTC
CASSRPTDTHEQFF
>-|TRBJ1-5|TRBV18|-
TGTGCCAGCACTCTTTCGGGGGATCAGCCCCAGCATTTT
CASTLSGDQPQHF
>-|TRBJ2-2|TRBV6-5|TRBD1
TGTGCCAGCTCCCGGACAGGGACCGGGGAGCTGTTTTTT
CASSRTGTGELFF
>-|TRBJ1-1|TRBV7-9|TRBD1
TGTGCCAGCAGCCTACTCACAGGGGCTGAAGCTTTCTTT
CASSLLTGAEAFF
>-|TRBJ2-3|TRBV11-2|-
TGTGCCAGCAGCCAGACTTTTGCGGTAACAGATACGCAGTATTTT
CASSQTFAVTDTQYF